The clone carrying this TCR beta chain has a handful of counts. Its antigen is unknown. TCRdb fed the RT-PCR reads into MiXCR, producing one record per CDR3 protein. The repertoire has about 190,000 distinct CDR3 sequences, approximately 14% of them found once; the top ten carry about 28%. This CDR3 region has 16 residues. V was trimmed by 0 bases and J by 7 bases, leaving 15 bases between them. Germline values: CDR1 MNHEY, CDR2 SVGEGT. These data belong to a study of response to subunit inactivated influenza vaccine. Study-wide results and limits: The authors put forward the suggestion that each seasonal influenza vaccination may bring in only a limited number of new T cells.

The rearrangement uses TRBV6-2 or TRBV6-3 and TRBJ2-2, with a tentative D call TRBD2 (5 bases). The clonotype comes from a man aged 50 to 59 who received an inactivated influenza vaccine. The specimen was CD8+ T cells sorted from PBMCs, collected about 5 days after vaccination. The CDR3: CASSYSTREVSGELFF. CDR3 in DNA: TGTGCCAGCAGTTACTCGACGAGGGAAGTAAGCGGGGAGCTGTTTTTT.